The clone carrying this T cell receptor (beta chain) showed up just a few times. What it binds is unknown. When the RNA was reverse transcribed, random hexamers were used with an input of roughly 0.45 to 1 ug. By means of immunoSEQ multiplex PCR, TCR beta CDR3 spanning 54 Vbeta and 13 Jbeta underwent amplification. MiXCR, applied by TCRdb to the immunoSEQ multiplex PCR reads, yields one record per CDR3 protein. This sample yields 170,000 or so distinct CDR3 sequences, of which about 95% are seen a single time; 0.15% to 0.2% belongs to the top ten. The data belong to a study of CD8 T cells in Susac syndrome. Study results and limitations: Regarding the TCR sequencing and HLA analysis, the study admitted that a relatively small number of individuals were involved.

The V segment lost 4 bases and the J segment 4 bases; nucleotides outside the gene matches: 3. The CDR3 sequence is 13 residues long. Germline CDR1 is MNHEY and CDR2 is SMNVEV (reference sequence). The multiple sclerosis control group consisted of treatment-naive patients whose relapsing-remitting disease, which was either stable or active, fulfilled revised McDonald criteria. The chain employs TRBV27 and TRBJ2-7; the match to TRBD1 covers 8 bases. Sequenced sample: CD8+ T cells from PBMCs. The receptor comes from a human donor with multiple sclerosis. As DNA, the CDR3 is TGTGCCAGCAGTTCCGGGACAGGTTACGAGCAGTACTTC. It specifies CASSSGTGYEQYF.